The 11 T cell receptor beta chains given below trace back to one sample, sequenced in a study of spatial heterogeneity in lung cancer. Noted time point: blood at routine non-recurrence follow-up after resection. Researchers sequenced whole RNA taken from tumor, nontumor lung or frozen PBMC without sorting. TCRdb re-derived calls from the 5' RACE reads in MiXCR, one entry per CDR3 protein. This sample carries around 120,000 distinct CDR3 sequences, 9.5% to 15% of them seen once, and the ten largest clones take approximately 17%. This sample comprised PBMCs, obtained at follow-up. The source of these receptors is a male donor with early-stage non-small cell lung cancer.

V gene TRBV18 combines with J gene TRBJ2-7; D is ambiguous. V was cut by 3 bases and J by 3 bases, with 12 bases left in between. This CDR3 has 14 residues. Germline V lookup: CDR1 KGHSH, CDR2 LQKENI. CDR3 loop: CASSPRGGYYEQYF. The CDR3 DNA follows: TGTGCCAGCTCACCGCGTGGTGGGTACTACGAGCAGTACTTC.

The sample holds many counts of this clonotype. The chain links TRBV6-5 to TRBJ2-3; 14 bases match TRBD2. The CDR3 has 19 residues. Germline V lookup: CDR1 MNHEY, CDR2 SVGAGI. V lost 7 bases, J lost 1 base, and 13 bases stayed unmatched. CDR3 residues: CASKGLAGGLSQGTDTQYF. CDR3 bases: TGTGCCAGCAAAGGACTAGCGGGGGGATTATCCCAAGGCACAGATACGCAGTATTTT.

This clonotype has just a few counts. The gene calls are TRBV20-1 and TRBJ1-6; 9 bases map to TRBD1. J gave up 7 bases and V 0 bases, and 4 bases lay outside the gene matches. The CDR3 contains 15 residues. Germline CDR1 and CDR2: DFQATT and SNEGSKA (reference sequence). For the CDR3, the DNA is TGCAGTGCTAGAGATCCCGGACAGGGGAATTCACCCCTCCACTTT. This codes for CSARDPGQGNSPLHF.

This clonotype was observed a handful of times. The V and J genes are TRBV5-1 and TRBJ2-2; the D is unclear. The V and J ends lost 1 base and 6 bases respectively, with 10 bases between them. Germline CDR1 and CDR2: SGHRS and YFSETQ. The CDR3 has 14 amino acids. The CDR3 reads CASSLSQISGELFF. In nucleotides, the CDR3 is TGCGCCAGCAGCTTGTCTCAGATCTCCGGGGAGCTGTTTTTT.

This clonotype showed up many times. The CDR3 protein is CASSLIMNTEAFF. For the CDR3, the DNA is TGTGCCAGCAGCTTAATCATGAACACTGAAGCTTTCTTT. The chain joins TRBV6-1 to TRBJ1-1; D unclear. Trimming removed 6 bases from V and 0 bases from J, with 8 bases in between. Germline CDR1 and CDR2: MNHNS and SASEGT. This CDR3 has 13 residues.

This clonotype turned up a few times. The CDR3 nucleotides are TGCGCCAGCAGCTTGGACGTTCCCCCGATCTATGGCTACACCTTC. It encodes CASSLDVPPIYGYTF. The chain carries TRBV5-1 and TRBJ1-2; no firm D call. This CDR3 comprises 15 residues. V was shortened by 0 bases and J by 4 bases, with 13 bases between the two germline ends. CDR1 is SGHRS, CDR2 YFSETQ, per germline.

Many counts were recorded for this clonotype. The V gene is TRBV20-1, the J gene TRBJ2-6, with unresolved D. CDR1 is DFQATT and CDR2 is SNEGSKA in the germline V gene (reference sequence). V lost 0 bases, J lost 3 bases, and 12 bases lay in between. This CDR3 spans 16 amino acids. The DNA of the CDR3 is TGCAGTGCTAGAGATGGACGGTATAGTGGGGCCAACGTCCTGACTTTC. This translates into CSARDGRYSGANVLTF.

This clonotype has just a few counts. The chain uses TRBV10-3 and TRBJ2-1; 7 nucleotides match TRBD1. Germline V gives CDR1 ENHRY, CDR2 SYGVKD. Trimming removed 6 bases from V and 7 bases from J; junction bases left unmatched: 3. The length of the CDR3 is 12 residues. This CDR3 reads CAIRQGSNEQFF. For the CDR3, the DNA is TGTGCCATCAGACAGGGGAGTAATGAGCAGTTCTTC.

This clonotype was observed a few times. The chain joins TRBV11-2 to TRBJ1-4; possible D gene TRBD1, 6 bases. The CDR3 length is 16 residues. V was pared by 3 bases and J by 3 bases, with 14 bases between. Germline values: CDR1 SGHAT, CDR2 FQNNGV. The CDR3, as DNA: TGTGCCAGCAGCTTGGGACGAAGGGGGGCTAATGAAAAACTGTTTTTT. Its translation is CASSLGRRGANEKLFF. Drawing the rest from reference TRBV11-2 and TRBJ1-4, the complete variable domain is EAGVAQSPRYKIIEKRQSVAFWCNPISGHATLYWYQQILGQGPKLLIQFQNNGVVDDSQLPKDRFSAERLKGVDSTLKIQPAKLEDSAVYLCASSLGRRGANEKLFFGSGTQLSVL.

This clonotype was seen more than once but under ten times. The V gene is TRBV6-6, the J gene TRBJ2-2, with 10 nucleotides matching TRBD2. CDR1 is MNHNY and CDR2 is SVGAGI in the germline V gene (reference sequence). J lost 2 bases, V lost 6 bases, and 6 bases had no gene match. The CDR3 runs 16 residues. The CDR3 bases are TGTGCCAGCAGCCTAGCGGGGGCTCTCAACACCGGGGAGCTGTTTTTT. It encodes CASSLAGALNTGELFF.

The chain recombines TRBV28 with TRBJ1-1; D is uncertain. This CDR3 spans 14 amino acids. V was cut by 8 bases and J by 0 bases, with 13 bases left in between. In germline, CDR1 is MDHEN, CDR2 SYDVKM. The CDR3 DNA follows: TGTGCCAGCCTACCCGGGCCGATGAACACTGAAGCTTTCTTT. Encoded protein: CASLPGPMNTEAFF.